This record looks at one T cell receptor (beta chain) sequence and its context. As yet, its antigen is unknown. The authors made TCR cDNA by 5'RACE template switching, adding a universal primer site and UMIs. TCRdb analysed the 5' RACE reads with MiXCR anew, one entry per CDR3 protein. The top ten clones hold about 3% of a sample with 300,000 to 400,000 distinct CDR3 sequences, approximately 11% of them seen once. The record originates from a study of T cells after yellow fever vaccination. Study-level information: With SMART-Seq v4 Ultra Low Input, the fractions containing low cell numbers were prepared.

Findings of the study overall: Boosting was followed by the reappearance of most primary-vaccination clones (roughly 96% CD4, around 91% CD8).

Germline-derived CDR1 and CDR2 are SNHLY and FYNNEI. With 9 bases removed from V and 11 bases from J, the gap between germline ends came to 14 bases. The length of the CDR3 is 11 residues. This sequence originates from a man between 18 and 29 years old who received the YFV17D yellow fever vaccine. J is TRBJ1-5 and V is TRBV2, with D possibly being TRBD1 (5 bases). Sequencing used CD4+ T cells sorted from PBMCs, obtained 45 days after the yellow fever booster vaccination. The CDR3 DNA sequence: TGTGCCAGAAGGCAAGGGGAGACCCAGCATTTT. Its protein product is CARRQGETQHF.